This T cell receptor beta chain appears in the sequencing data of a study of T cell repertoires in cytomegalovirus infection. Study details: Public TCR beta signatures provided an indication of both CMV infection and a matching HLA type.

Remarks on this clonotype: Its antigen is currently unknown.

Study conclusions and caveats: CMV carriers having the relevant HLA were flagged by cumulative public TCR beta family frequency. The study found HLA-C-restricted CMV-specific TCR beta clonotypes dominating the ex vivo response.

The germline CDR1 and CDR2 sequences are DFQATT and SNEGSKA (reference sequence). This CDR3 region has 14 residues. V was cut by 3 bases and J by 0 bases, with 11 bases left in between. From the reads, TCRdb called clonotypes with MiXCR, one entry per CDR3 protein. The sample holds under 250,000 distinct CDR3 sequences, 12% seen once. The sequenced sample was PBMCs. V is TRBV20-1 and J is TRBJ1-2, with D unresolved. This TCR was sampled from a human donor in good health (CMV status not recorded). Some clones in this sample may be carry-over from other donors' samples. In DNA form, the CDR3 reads TGCAGTGCTAGGCCACCTGGGGCTAACTATGGCTACACCTTC. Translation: CSARPPGANYGYTF.